The 21 T cell receptor beta chains below were found in one sample sequenced in a study of T-cell memory formation after mild COVID-19. TCRdb called the 5' RACE reads again in MiXCR, with one record for every CDR3 protein. The repertoire holds under 50,000 distinct CDR3 sequences, with 27% as singletons. Material: PBMCs or a T cell subset sorted from them (not recorded which). These receptors came from a man younger than 30 who had mild COVID-19 (a few samples of this study predate the infection). Cell type and time point are not known.

This clonotype has ten or more counts. The chain joins TRBV11-2 to TRBJ2-7, with D unclear. Germline V gene lookup returns CDR1 SGHAT and CDR2 FQNNGV. V was pared by 4 bases and J by 3 bases, with 4 bases between. The CDR3 is 11 amino acids. CDR3 loop: CASSSSYEQYF. The CDR3 DNA sequence: TGTGCCAGCAGCTCTAGCTACGAGCAGTACTTC.

At least ten counts were recorded for this clonotype. J is TRBJ2-3 and V is TRBV18; TRBD1 aligns across 9 bases. V lost 5 bases to trimming and J lost 0 bases; unmatched junction nucleotides: 6. This CDR3 has 16 amino acids. Per germline, CDR1 KGHSH and CDR2 LQKENI. CDR3 in amino acids: CASSAQGADSTDTQYF. In DNA, the CDR3 is TGTGCCAGCTCAGCACAGGGGGCGGATAGCACAGATACGCAGTATTTT. The full variable domain, with the rest looked up from reference TRBV18 and TRBJ2-3, is NAGVMQNPRHLVRRRGQEARLRCSPMKGHSHVYWYRQLPEEGLKFMVYLQKENIIDESGMPKERFSAEFPKEGPSILRIQQVVRGDSAAYFCASSAQGADSTDTQYFGPGTRLTVL.

V gene TRBV12-3 or TRBV12-4 combines with J gene TRBJ1-1; 7 bases fit TRBD1. V lost 4 bases and J lost 2; bases outside the gene matches: 7. The CDR3 has 15 residues. CDR3 in amino acids: CASSWDEGANTEAFF. DNA for the CDR3: TGTGCCAGCAGTTGGGACGAGGGGGCTAACACTGAAGCTTTCTTT.

V usage is TRBV4-1 and J usage is TRBJ2-7, with D unresolved. In germline, CDR1 is MGHRA, CDR2 YSYEKL. Trimming took 1 base from V and 0 from J, leaving 13 bases between them. CDR3 length equals 16 residues. The CDR3 is CASSQVASPSSYEQYV. DNA of the CDR3: TGCGCCAGCAGCCAAGTGGCCAGTCCGAGCTCCTACGAGCAGTACGTC.

This clonotype was found a few times. The V call is TRBV7-8, the J call TRBJ2-1, with unresolved D. Germline V lookup: CDR1 SGHVS, CDR2 FQNEAQ. V lost 3 bases and J lost 9, with 12 bases in between. The CDR3 runs to 13 residues. The CDR3 coding sequence is TGTGCCAGCAGCTTGGGGTTTTCGAGTGAGCAGTTCTTC. Encoded protein: CASSLGFSSEQFF.

This sequence joins TRBV27 and TRBJ2-3; D remains unclear. CDR3 length: 12 residues. Germline loops: CDR1 MNHEY, CDR2 SMNVEV (reference sequence). V was trimmed by 3 bases and J by 2 bases, leaving 3 bases between them. CDR3 sequence reads: CASSFTTDTQYF. CDR3 bases: TGTGCCAGCAGTTTTACCACAGATACGCAGTATTTT.

This clonotype was counted a few times. Here the CDR3 DNA reads TGCGCCAGCAGCCAGGGACTAGCGGGGCGGGACAATGAGCAGTTCTTC. Translated: CASSQGLAGRDNEQFF. The chain recombines TRBV5-1 with TRBJ2-1; 13 bases are shared with TRBD2. In germline, CDR1 is SGHRS, CDR2 YFSETQ. This CDR3 spans 16 amino acids. Losses at the gene ends were 4 bases for V and 5 bases for J; bases not matched to a gene: 6.

V is TRBV28 and J is TRBJ2-3, with D possibly being TRBD2 (5 bases). CDR1 MDHEN and CDR2 SYDVKM come from the germline V gene. Trimming removed 1 base at V and 2 bases at J, with 7 bases between. This CDR3 has 14 amino acids. CDR3 sequence: CASSLLEATDTQYF. The DNA for the CDR3 is TGTGCCAGCAGTTTATTGGAGGCCACAGATACGCAGTATTTT. The complete variable domain, with remaining parts taken from reference TRBV28 and TRBJ2-3, reads DVKVTQSSRYLVKRTGEKVFLECVQDMDHENMFWYRQDPGLGLRLIYFSYDVKMKEKGDIPEGYSVSREKKERFSLILESASTNQTSMYLCASSLLEATDTQYFGPGTRLTVL.

This clonotype has just a few counts. The chain employs TRBV28 and TRBJ2-7; possibly TRBD1 for D (6 bases). V lost 6 bases and J lost 3, with 18 bases in between. CDR3 length: 15 amino acids. The germline V gene encodes CDR1 MDHEN and CDR2 SYDVKM. This CDR3 reads CASRLPGRGSYEQYF. The DNA of the CDR3 is TGTGCCAGCAGGCTCCCCGGCAGGGGCAGCTACGAGCAGTACTTC.

This clonotype was seen more than once but under ten times. The CDR3 bases are TGTGCCAGCAGTTTAGGAGGACCCTTGGGCTACACCTTC. Amino acids: CASSLGGPLGYTF. The V call is TRBV12-3 or TRBV12-4, the J call TRBJ1-2; D call uncertain. CDR3 length: 13 amino acids. Trimming shortened V by 1 base and J by 8 bases, and 11 bases separated the two germline ends.

This clonotype was observed a handful of times. The V call is TRBV15, the J call TRBJ2-3; no firm D call. This CDR3 comprises 15 residues. In germline, CDR1 is LNHNV, CDR2 YYDKDF (reference sequence). Trimming pared 3 bases from V and 4 bases from J, leaving 14 bases between. The DNA of the CDR3 is TGTGCCACCAGCAGCCGCGAGACGGGTTCAGATACGCAGTATTTT. The encoded protein is CATSSRETGSDTQYF.

The chain employs TRBV5-5 and TRBJ2-1, with a tentative D call TRBD1 (6 bases). Germline V gene sequence: CDR1 SGHKS, CDR2 YYEKEE (reference sequence). Between the trimmed V and J ends, which lost 0 bases and 10 bases, there was a span of 14 bases. CDR3 length: 14 residues. CDR3 in DNA: TGTGCCAGCAGCTTGGACAGGGTGGGTGAGGAGCAGTTCTTC. This sequence encodes CASSLDRVGEEQFF.

There are many counts of this clonotype. The V gene is TRBV7-2, the J gene TRBJ2-1; D may be TRBD2 (6 bases). Germline V gene data show CDR1 as SGHTA and CDR2 as FQGNSA. This CDR3 has 13 amino acids. V dropped 5 bases and J dropped 6 bases, with 11 bases sitting between them. The CDR3 coding sequence is TGTGCCAGCAGCCCGACTAGGTTCAATGAGCAGTTCTTC. Residues: CASSPTRFNEQFF.

This sequence joins TRBV7-6 and TRBJ2-3; TRBD2 matches at 7 bases. J lost 6 bases, V lost 4 bases, and 7 bases had no gene match. The CDR3 covers 14 residues. Germline V CDR1 and CDR2: SGHVS, FNYEAQ. CDR3 loop: CASSSGRGGDTQYF. The CDR3 DNA is TGTGCCAGCAGCTCAGGGCGGGGAGGGGATACGCAGTATTTT.

This clonotype was found many times. This chain links TRBV7-9 with TRBJ2-7; D is possibly TRBD2 (6 bases). V shed 5 bases and J shed 1 base, with 9 bases lying between them. The CDR3 is made up of 13 amino acids. CDR1 and CDR2 (germline): SEHNR, FQNEAQ (reference sequence). This CDR3 reads CASSPGTSYEQYV. The CDR3 DNA sequence: TGTGCCAGCAGCCCCGGGACTTCCTACGAGCAGTACGTC.

V usage is TRBV6-6 and J usage is TRBJ1-3; D is uncertain. CDR3 length: 15 amino acids. The V gene's germline CDR1 is MNHNY and CDR2 SVGAGI (reference sequence). V dropped 2 bases and J dropped 3 bases, with 11 bases sitting between them. As DNA, the CDR3 is TGTGCCAGCAGTTACGTGGGAGACGATGGAAACACCATATATTTT. It codes for CASSYVGDDGNTIYF.

This clonotype was counted between two and nine times. The chain combines TRBV4-1 with TRBJ1-5; no firm D call. The CDR3 length is 15 residues. V was trimmed by 0 bases and J by 5 bases, leaving 11 bases between them. Germline V gives CDR1 MGHRA, CDR2 YSYEKL. Written as DNA, the CDR3 is TGCGCCAGCAGCCAAGATCCGTCGGCAGATCAGCCCCAGCATTTT. Translating it yields CASSQDPSADQPQHF.

A few counts support this clonotype. The rearrangement uses TRBV7-6 and TRBJ1-4; no reliable D call. Germline loops: CDR1 SGHVS, CDR2 FNYEAQ. The CDR3 is made up of 14 amino acids. Trimming stripped 6 bases from V and 0 bases from J, with 8 bases between. Here the CDR3 reads CASSFRATNEKLFF. CDR3 DNA: TGTGCCAGCAGTTTTCGGGCAACTAATGAAAAACTGTTTTTT. The entire variable domain, with the rest obtained from reference TRBV7-6 and TRBJ1-4, is as follows: GAGVSQSPRYKVTKRGQDVALRCDPISGHVSLYWYRQALGQGPEFLTYFNYEAQQDKSGLPNDRFSAERPEGSISTLTIQRTEQRDSAMYRCASSFRATNEKLFFGSGTQLSVL.

In DNA form, the CDR3 reads TGCGCCAGCAGCCAAGGGGTGAACACTGAAGCTTTCTTT. Amino acids: CASSQGVNTEAFF. The rearrangement links TRBV4-1 to TRBJ1-1; D is unresolved. Germline assignment: CDR1 MGHRA and CDR2 YSYEKL. This CDR3 is 13 amino acids long. V was shortened by 1 base and J by 0 bases, with 3 bases between the two germline ends.

The chain recombines TRBV7-9 with TRBJ1-2; D unresolved. The CDR3 consists of 13 residues. The germline V and J ends were trimmed by 7 bases and 2 bases, with 11 bases remaining between them. CDR1 is SEHNR and CDR2 is FQNEAQ in the germline V gene (reference sequence). This CDR3 is CASTFSVNYGYTF. The CDR3 nucleotides read TGTGCCAGCACCTTCAGTGTCAACTATGGCTACACCTTC.

J is TRBJ2-6 and V is TRBV5-1; D is unresolved. From germline, CDR1 is SGHRS and CDR2 YFSETQ. V was clipped by 0 bases and J by 0 bases, with 13 bases between them. CDR3 size: 18 residues. CDR3 loop: CASSLVGRFSSGANVLTF. In DNA, the CDR3 is TGCGCCAGCAGCTTGGTTGGACGGTTTAGCTCTGGGGCCAACGTCCTGACTTTC.